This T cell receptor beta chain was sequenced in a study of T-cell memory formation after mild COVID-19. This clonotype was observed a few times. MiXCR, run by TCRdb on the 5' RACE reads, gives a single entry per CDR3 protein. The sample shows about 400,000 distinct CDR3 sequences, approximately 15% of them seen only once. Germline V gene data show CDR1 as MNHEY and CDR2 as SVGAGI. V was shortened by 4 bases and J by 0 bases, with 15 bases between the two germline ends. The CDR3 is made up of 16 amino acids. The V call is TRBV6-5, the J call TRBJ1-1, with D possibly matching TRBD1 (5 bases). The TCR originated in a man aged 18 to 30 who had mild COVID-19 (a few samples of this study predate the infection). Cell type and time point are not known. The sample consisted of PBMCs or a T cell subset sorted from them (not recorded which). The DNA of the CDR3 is TGTGCCAGCAGTTCTGACAGCACTGGGTTGAACACTGAAGCTTTCTTT. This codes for CASSSDSTGLNTEAFF.